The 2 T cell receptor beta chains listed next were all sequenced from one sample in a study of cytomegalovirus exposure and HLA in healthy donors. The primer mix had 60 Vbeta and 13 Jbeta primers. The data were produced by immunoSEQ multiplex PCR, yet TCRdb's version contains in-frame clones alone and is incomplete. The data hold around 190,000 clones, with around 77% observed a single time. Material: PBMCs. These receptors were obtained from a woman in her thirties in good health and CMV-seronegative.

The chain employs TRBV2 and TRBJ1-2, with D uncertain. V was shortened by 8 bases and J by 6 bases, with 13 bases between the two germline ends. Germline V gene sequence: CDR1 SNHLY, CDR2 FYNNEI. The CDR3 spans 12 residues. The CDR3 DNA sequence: TGTGCCAGCGGGCGCCATACCAATGGCTACACCTTC. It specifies CASGRHTNGYTF.

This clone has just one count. The CDR3 is CSVYRDANEKLFF. The CDR3 coding sequence is TGCAGCGTTTACAGGGATGCTAATGAAAAACTGTTTTTT. V usage is TRBV29-1 and J usage is TRBJ1-4, with a weak D call TRBD1 (6 bases). The V gene lost 5 bases and the J gene lost 3 bases, with 10 bases spanning the gap. The CDR3 loop spans 13 amino acids. From germline, CDR1 is SQVTM and CDR2 ANQGSEA.